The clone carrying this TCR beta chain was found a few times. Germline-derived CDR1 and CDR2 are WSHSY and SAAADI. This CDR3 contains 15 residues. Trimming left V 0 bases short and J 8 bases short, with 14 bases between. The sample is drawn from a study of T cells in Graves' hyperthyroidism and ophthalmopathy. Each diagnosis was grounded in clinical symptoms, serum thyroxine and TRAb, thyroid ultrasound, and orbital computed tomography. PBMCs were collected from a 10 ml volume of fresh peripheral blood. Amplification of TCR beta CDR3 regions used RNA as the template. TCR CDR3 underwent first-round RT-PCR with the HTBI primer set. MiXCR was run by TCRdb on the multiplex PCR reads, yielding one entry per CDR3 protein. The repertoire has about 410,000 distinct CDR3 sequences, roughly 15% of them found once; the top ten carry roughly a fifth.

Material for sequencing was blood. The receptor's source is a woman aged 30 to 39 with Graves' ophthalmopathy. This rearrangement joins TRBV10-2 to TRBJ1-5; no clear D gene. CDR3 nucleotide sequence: TGCGCCAGCAGTGAGTCGGAACCAGTCGTTGAGCCCCAGCATTTT. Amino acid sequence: CASSESEPVVEPQHF.